Below, one T cell receptor beta chain is given with its context. This clone's antigen is unknown. Per-base qualities were not stored, and no clone one base away is much larger. This sample is part of a study of T cell responses to AZD1222 COVID-19 vaccine (dated by TCRdb to 2020 to 2023). Context from the whole study: AZD1222 recipients with second doses at about 4 weeks or about 12 weeks were pooled, because spike-specific TCR depth and breadth did not differ between schedules. TCR sequencing covered approximately 230 trial participants: about 210 given two doses of AZD1222 and 26 given two doses of MenACWY control vaccine. Trial participants were enrolled by age into subgroups of 18-55, 56-69 and 70-plus years, and around 150, 29 and 61 TCR-sequenced participants, respectively, were included in these subgroups.

Broad study findings and their caveats: Epitopes outside the regions mutated in the B.1.351 and B.1.1.7 variants were reportedly recognized by nearly half of the unique spike-specific TCRs. In the small 56-69-year group, the increase in depth fell short of significance, most likely because of low power. Most participants were white British and females outnumbered males, and the authors suggested that clonal diversity may have been underestimated. Vaccine-associated CD4 TCRs spanned the whole spike protein, with dominant responses in regions 160-218 and 743-854. Conclusions about previously exposed vaccinees are limited, since just five to seven AZD1222 recipients were seropositive for SARS-CoV-2 at baseline. A significant rise in spike-specific TCR breadth and depth was observed after two AZD1222 doses relative to day 0 and relative to MenACWY recipients. No day 14 peak-response samples were available, so repertoires were characterized only after the peak T cell response.

The CDR3 regions of human TCRbeta chains were analyzed by immunosequencing. The published analysis was carried out like this. Repertoire TCRs were checked for matches against a reference library of SARS-CoV-2-specific TCRs that had been generated using the MIRA antigen-specificity platform. Breadth was defined as the fraction of unique TCRs that were SARS-CoV-2-associated. Depth was defined as the fraction of total T cells that were SARS-CoV-2-associated. Using the MIRA data, every spike-specific TCR was mapped to the spike region that the TCR reacted to and assigned to either a CD4 or a CD8 class. Log10-transformed breadth and depth values were compared by one-way ANOVA with Sidak's multiple comparisons tests. The immuneACCESS repertoire file appears here via TCRdb, limited to in-frame rearrangements. These files lack a portion of the clones; in checked studies, under half of the deficit traces to unresolved V genes, and the cause of the others is not known. The D gene and trimming were derived from the DNA, and the V and J assignments and clone size from that table. The sample table holds under 150,000 clones, of which 85% to 95% were seen once. The ten top clones hold approximately 1.6% of the sample.

The time point label here, explained by the study, means: baseline before first vaccination. The vaccinee samples were drawn from two UK trials, COV001 and COV002, one of which was a single-blind randomized controlled phase 2/3 trial testing AZD1222 (ChAdOx1 nCoV-19) in healthy adults. For TCRbeta chain sequencing, PBMC samples from trial participants were taken at day 0 and at day 28 after the second dose. Reading the germline V gene (reference sequence) gives CDR1 MNHEY and CDR2 SMNVEV. From its cysteine to its phenylalanine, the CDR3 spans 16 amino acids. Just the 48-base CDR3 DNA is kept, in frame starting at base 1. V is pared back by 5 bases and J by 3 bases, with 16 bases lying between the germline termini.

Here the sequenced sample was peripheral blood, taken on day 0 of AZD1222 vaccination. The receptor was derived from an adult in good health. The V gene is TRBV27 and the J gene is TRBJ2-2; the D region is possibly TRBD1 or TRBD2, each matching across 5 bases. The nucleotide sequence is given as TGTGCCAGCAGTCACTACCGGGACCCCTACACCGGGGAGCTGTTTTTT. This is translated as CASSHYRDPYTGELFF.